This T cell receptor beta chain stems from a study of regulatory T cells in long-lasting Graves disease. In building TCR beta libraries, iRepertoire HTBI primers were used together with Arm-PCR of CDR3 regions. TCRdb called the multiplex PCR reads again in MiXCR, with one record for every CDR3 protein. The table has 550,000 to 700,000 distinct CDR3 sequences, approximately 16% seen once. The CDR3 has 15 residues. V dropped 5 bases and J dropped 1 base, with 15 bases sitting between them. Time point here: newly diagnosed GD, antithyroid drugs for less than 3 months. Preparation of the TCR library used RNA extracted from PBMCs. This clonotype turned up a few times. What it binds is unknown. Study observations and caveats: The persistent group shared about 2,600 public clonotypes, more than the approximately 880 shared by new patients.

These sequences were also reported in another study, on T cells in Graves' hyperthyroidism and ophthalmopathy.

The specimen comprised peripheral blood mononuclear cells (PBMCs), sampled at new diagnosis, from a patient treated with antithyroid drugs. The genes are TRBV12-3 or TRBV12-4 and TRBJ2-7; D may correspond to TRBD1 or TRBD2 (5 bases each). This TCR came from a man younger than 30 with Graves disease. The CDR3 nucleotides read TGTGCCAGCAGTCTGGGGGTAGGTGGGTCCTACGAGCAGTACTTC. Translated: CASSLGVGGSYEQYF.